This T cell receptor (beta chain) is drawn from a study of blood T cell repertoires in COVID-19. This CDR3 has 13 amino acids. Trimming stripped 9 bases from V and 5 bases from J, with 16 bases between. The V gene's germline CDR1 is MNHEY and CDR2 SVGAGI. Clones were read by immunoSEQ multiplex PCR, and TCRdb kept only the in-frame ones, dropping some. Among around 250,000 clones listed, approximately 89% were seen once. This clonotype originated in a middle-aged woman who had recovered from COVID-19. The rearrangement links TRBV6-5 to TRBJ1-2; D perhaps matches TRBD1 (6 bases). Sequencing was done on a sample of peripheral blood. CDR3 sequence: CASSKGTTYGYTF. The DNA of the CDR3 is TGTGCCAGTTCAAAGGGGACAACTTATGGCTACACCTTC.